Listed here are 10 T cell receptor beta chains from one sample, sequenced in a study of blood T cell repertoires in COVID-19. Assay used: immunoSEQ multiplex PCR; TCRdb lists only in-frame clones, some missing. This table holds around 220,000 clones, around 89% found once. The sequenced material came from PBMCs or T cells enriched from blood (not recorded which). Receptors were obtained from a man under 40 who had been exposed to COVID-19.

The chain uses TRBV4-1 and TRBJ1-5; no clear D. From germline, CDR1 is MGHRA and CDR2 YSYEKL. Trimming took off 1 base at V and 7 bases at J, with 8 bases between the two ends. The CDR3 is 13 amino acids. The CDR3 here is CASSQVFRQPQHF. The CDR3 DNA reads as TGCGCCAGCAGCCAAGTCTTCAGGCAGCCCCAGCATTTT.

The chain joins TRBV6-1 to TRBJ1-1; a weak D match, TRBD1 (5 bases). The CDR3 consists of 13 residues. Germline V CDR1 and CDR2: MNHNS, SASEGT. Trimming removed 3 bases at V and 11 bases at J, with 16 bases between. The CDR3, as DNA: TGTGCCAGCAGTGAGAAATTGGGGCGTGGGGCTTTCTTT. It is translated as CASSEKLGRGAFF.

This clone was seen a few times. The J gene is TRBJ1-5, the V gene TRBV6-1; TRBD1 might be the D (5 bases). The CDR3 spans 14 residues. Germline CDR1 MNHNS, CDR2 SASEGT. V was trimmed by 2 bases and J by 3 bases, leaving 8 bases between them. The CDR3 loop reads CASSERGANQPQHF. The CDR3 nucleotides are TGTGCCAGCAGTGAAAGGGGCGCCAATCAGCCCCAGCATTTT.

The count of this clone is one. This chain links TRBV20-1 with TRBJ1-1; the D is unclear. The germline CDR1 and CDR2 sequences are DFQATT and SNEGSKA (reference sequence). The CDR3 extends over 11 amino acids. The V and J ends lost 0 bases and 10 bases respectively, with 9 bases between them. The CDR3, as DNA: TGCAGTGCTAGAGATCCCCAGGTAGCTTTCTTT. Amino acids: CSARDPQVAFF.

This CDR3 reads CASFHPTDTQYF. The CDR3 DNA reads as TGTGCCAGCTTCCATCCCACAGATACGCAGTATTTT. V is TRBV2 and J is TRBJ2-3; D not resolved. Germline lookup yields CDR1 SNHLY and CDR2 FYNNEI. The CDR3 has 12 residues. The V gene lost 8 bases and the J gene lost 2 bases, with 8 bases spanning the gap.

The chain recombines TRBV3-1 (or the pseudogene TRBV3-2) with TRBJ2-5; TRBD2 matches at 7 bases. CDR3 size: 12 residues. Trimming cost V 3 bases and J 9 bases; bases outside gene matches: 4. Germline V lookup: CDR1 LGHDT, CDR2 YNNKEL (reference sequence). The CDR3 region has the DNA TGTGCCAGCAGCCACAAAGGACTAGCCCAGTACTTC. This sequence encodes CASSHKGLAQYF.

Details on this clone: This same CDR3 is encoded by further DNA sequences in the sample. V usage is TRBV3-1 (or the pseudogene TRBV3-2) and J usage is TRBJ1-5, with D unclear. Germline CDR1 is LGHDT and CDR2 is YNNKEL (reference sequence). V was shortened by 2 bases and J by 1 base, with 6 bases between the two germline ends. The CDR3 runs 14 residues. For the CDR3, the DNA is TGTGCCAGCAGCCAAAGAGTGAGCAATCAGCCCCAGCATTTT. It yields the protein CASSQRVSNQPQHF.

The chain joins TRBV6-5 to TRBJ1-5; TRBD1 matches at 8 bases. The CDR3 has 14 residues. The junction had 5 bases not matched to a gene; V was cut back by 6 bases and J by 4 bases. Germline V gene lookup returns CDR1 MNHEY and CDR2 SVGAGI. The CDR3 is CASRDQGANQPQHF. In DNA, the CDR3 is TGTGCCAGCAGAGATCAGGGGGCAAATCAGCCCCAGCATTTT.

This clone was seen only a few times. The same CDR3 arises from other DNA sequences in this sample as well. The J gene is TRBJ1-2, the V gene TRBV27; 10 positions match TRBD1. The CDR3 sequence is 13 residues long. The germline V gene has CDR1 MNHEY and CDR2 SMNVEV (reference sequence). V shed 5 bases and J 8 bases; nucleotides not matched to a gene: 5. In DNA form, the CDR3 reads TGTGCCAGCAGTCTAGGACAGGGGGGGGGCTACACCTTC. It translates to CASSLGQGGGYTF.

The chain has TRBV27 and TRBJ1-6; D might be TRBD1 (6 bases). This CDR3 comprises 20 residues. Trimming shortened V by 2 bases and J by 0 bases, and 20 bases separated the two germline ends. Germline CDR1 MNHEY, CDR2 SMNVEV (reference sequence). CDR3 region: CASSLGPRDTASSYNSPLHF. The CDR3 nucleotides read TGTGCCAGCAGTTTAGGACCCCGGGACACAGCGAGCTCCTATAATTCACCCCTCCACTTT.